This T cell receptor (beta chain) is drawn from a study of blood T cell repertoires in COVID-19. About the research overall: Nucleic acid was either cDNA or gDNA, and it came from T cells, B-cell-depleted T cells, or PBMCs.

Patients in Seattle were enrolled during active infection, then followed longitudinally. Per the authors' pipeline: How many nucleated cells were present was estimated from reference gene primer amplification. Repertoires were generated with immunoSEQ multiplex PCR, while TCRdb's copy carries only in-frame clones and drops some. V and J calls and clone size follow that table, whereas D and trimming were derived from the DNA. The sample holds 450,000 or so clones, nearly 90% seen once. Germline V gene data show CDR1 as LGHNT and CDR2 as FRNRAP. The CDR3 totals 16 residues. The V segment lost 5 bases and the J segment 2 bases; nucleotides outside the gene matches: 4.

V is TRBV12-5 and J is TRBJ2-7; 15 nucleotides match TRBD2. The sequence was collected from a man between 18 and 29 years old with COVID-19, enrolled during active disease. Sequencing was done on a sample of peripheral blood. DNA for the CDR3: TGTGCTAGTGGTCGGGGACTAGCGGGAGGACCCTACGAGCAGTACTTC. As protein: CASGRGLAGGPYEQYF.